Presented here are 6 T cell receptor beta chains from one specimen sequenced in a study of OX40 agonist ivuxolimab in advanced cancers. The repertoire was sequenced with immunoSEQ multiplex PCR; TCRdb's copy has only in-frame clones and lacks some. The table lists about 79,000 clones, about 95% of them singletons. The sequenced sample was CD4+ or CD8+ T cells sorted from blood, obtained in a trial of the OX40 agonist ivuxolimab. The origin of the receptors is an adult with an advanced solid tumor such as melanoma, head and neck, liver or kidney cancer.

The CDR3 loop reads CATTQGGESKNIQYF. The DNA for the CDR3 is TGTGCCACTACACAGGGGGGGGAGTCCAAAAACATTCAGTACTTC. The chain employs TRBV6-6 and TRBJ2-4, with D perhaps TRBD1 (8 bases). V was shortened by 10 bases and J by 2 bases, with 18 bases between the two germline ends. Looked up from germline, CDR1 is MNHNY and CDR2 is SVGAGI (reference sequence). The CDR3 has 15 residues.

The chain carries TRBV12-5 and TRBJ1-6; TRBD1 matches at 8 bases. The V gene end was trimmed by 0 bases and the J gene end by 6 bases; junction bases not matched to a gene: 1. CDR1 is LGHNT and CDR2 is FRNRAP in the germline V gene. This CDR3 comprises 15 residues. CDR3 coding DNA: TGTGCTAGTGGTTTGGTCGGGACAGGTAATTCACCCCTCCACTTT. This translates into CASGLVGTGNSPLHF. Combining the CDR3 with reference TRBV12-5 and TRBJ1-6 gives the whole variable domain DARVTQTPRHKVTEMGQEVTMRCQPILGHNTVFWYRQTMMQGLELLAYFRNRAPLDDSGMPKDRFSAEMPDATLATLKIQPSEPRDSAVYFCASGLVGTGNSPLHFGNGTRLTVT.

The rearrangement joins TRBV29-1 to TRBJ2-7; D uncertain. The germline V gene encodes CDR1 SQVTM and CDR2 ANQGSEA. This CDR3 is built from 13 residues. V was clipped by 5 bases and J by 6 bases, with 17 bases between them. CDR3 sequence reads: CSVKRFNDAEQYF. The CDR3 DNA reads TGCAGCGTTAAGCGTTTTAATGATGCCGAGCAGTACTTC.

The rearrangement uses TRBV15 and TRBJ2-7; possible D gene TRBD1, 5 bases. The CDR3 runs 14 residues. V lost 7 bases to trimming and J lost 0 bases, with 13 bases between them. Germline values: CDR1 LNHNV, CDR2 YYDKDF (reference sequence). The CDR3 is CATTETANSYEQYF. In DNA, the CDR3 is TGTGCCACCACCGAGACAGCCAACTCCTACGAGCAGTACTTC.

The CDR3: CATSNRWTRSYNEQFF. The CDR3, as DNA: TGTGCCACCAGCAACAGGTGGACCCGCTCCTACAATGAGCAGTTCTTC. The genes are TRBV15 and TRBJ2-1, with a tentative D call TRBD1 (5 bases). Germline assignment: CDR1 LNHNV and CDR2 YYDKDF (reference sequence). The CDR3 runs to 16 residues. Trimming shortened V by 4 bases and J by 0 bases, and 13 bases separated the two germline ends. Supplemented by reference TRBV15 and TRBJ2-1, the full variable domain reads DAMVIQNPRYQVTQFGKPVTLSCSQTLNHNVMYWYQQKSSQAPKLLFHYYDKDFNNEADTPDNFQSRRPNTSFCFLDIRSPGLGDTAMYLCATSNRWTRSYNEQFFGPGTRLTVL.

This chain joins TRBV28 and TRBJ2-2; no clear D. CDR3 length equals 13 residues. V lost 2 bases and J lost 3, with 4 bases in between. Germline V CDR1 and CDR2: MDHEN, SYDVKM. CDR3 DNA: TGTGCCAGCAGTTTACTTGACACCGGGGAGCTGTTTTTT. Residues: CASSLLDTGELFF.